The clone carrying this TCR beta chain occurred a few times. Its antigen is undetermined. PCR was performed a second time for about 7 to 11 cycles using a sample-barcoded 5' primer and a J-beta primer mix. Each TCR beta cDNA got a 12-nucleotide random molecular identifier. Using its own MiXCR run on the 5' RACE reads, TCRdb lists one record per CDR3 protein. The data hold just under 750,000 distinct CDR3 sequences, with 22% observed a single time. The sample comes from a study of blood T cells in healthy people across ages. Germline V gene data show CDR1 as MNHNS and CDR2 as SASEGT. The CDR3 length is 15 residues. General study results and limits: It was held that the diversity estimates obtained from one million T cells were underestimates. Percentage of naive T cells showed a strong correlation with TCR beta diversity.

Every donor provided 7.5 to 10 milliliters of peripheral blood. The sample taken for sequencing was blood. This TCR derives from a man aged 65 to 79 in good health. The chain joins TRBV6-1 to TRBJ2-5; D is possibly TRBD1 (6 bases). The tail of the sequence fits TRBJ2-7 better, so the J call may be wrong. CDR3 bases: TGTGCCAGCAGTGAACTCCCTCCAGGGGATTACGAGCAGTACTTC. It is translated as CASSELPPGDYEQYF.